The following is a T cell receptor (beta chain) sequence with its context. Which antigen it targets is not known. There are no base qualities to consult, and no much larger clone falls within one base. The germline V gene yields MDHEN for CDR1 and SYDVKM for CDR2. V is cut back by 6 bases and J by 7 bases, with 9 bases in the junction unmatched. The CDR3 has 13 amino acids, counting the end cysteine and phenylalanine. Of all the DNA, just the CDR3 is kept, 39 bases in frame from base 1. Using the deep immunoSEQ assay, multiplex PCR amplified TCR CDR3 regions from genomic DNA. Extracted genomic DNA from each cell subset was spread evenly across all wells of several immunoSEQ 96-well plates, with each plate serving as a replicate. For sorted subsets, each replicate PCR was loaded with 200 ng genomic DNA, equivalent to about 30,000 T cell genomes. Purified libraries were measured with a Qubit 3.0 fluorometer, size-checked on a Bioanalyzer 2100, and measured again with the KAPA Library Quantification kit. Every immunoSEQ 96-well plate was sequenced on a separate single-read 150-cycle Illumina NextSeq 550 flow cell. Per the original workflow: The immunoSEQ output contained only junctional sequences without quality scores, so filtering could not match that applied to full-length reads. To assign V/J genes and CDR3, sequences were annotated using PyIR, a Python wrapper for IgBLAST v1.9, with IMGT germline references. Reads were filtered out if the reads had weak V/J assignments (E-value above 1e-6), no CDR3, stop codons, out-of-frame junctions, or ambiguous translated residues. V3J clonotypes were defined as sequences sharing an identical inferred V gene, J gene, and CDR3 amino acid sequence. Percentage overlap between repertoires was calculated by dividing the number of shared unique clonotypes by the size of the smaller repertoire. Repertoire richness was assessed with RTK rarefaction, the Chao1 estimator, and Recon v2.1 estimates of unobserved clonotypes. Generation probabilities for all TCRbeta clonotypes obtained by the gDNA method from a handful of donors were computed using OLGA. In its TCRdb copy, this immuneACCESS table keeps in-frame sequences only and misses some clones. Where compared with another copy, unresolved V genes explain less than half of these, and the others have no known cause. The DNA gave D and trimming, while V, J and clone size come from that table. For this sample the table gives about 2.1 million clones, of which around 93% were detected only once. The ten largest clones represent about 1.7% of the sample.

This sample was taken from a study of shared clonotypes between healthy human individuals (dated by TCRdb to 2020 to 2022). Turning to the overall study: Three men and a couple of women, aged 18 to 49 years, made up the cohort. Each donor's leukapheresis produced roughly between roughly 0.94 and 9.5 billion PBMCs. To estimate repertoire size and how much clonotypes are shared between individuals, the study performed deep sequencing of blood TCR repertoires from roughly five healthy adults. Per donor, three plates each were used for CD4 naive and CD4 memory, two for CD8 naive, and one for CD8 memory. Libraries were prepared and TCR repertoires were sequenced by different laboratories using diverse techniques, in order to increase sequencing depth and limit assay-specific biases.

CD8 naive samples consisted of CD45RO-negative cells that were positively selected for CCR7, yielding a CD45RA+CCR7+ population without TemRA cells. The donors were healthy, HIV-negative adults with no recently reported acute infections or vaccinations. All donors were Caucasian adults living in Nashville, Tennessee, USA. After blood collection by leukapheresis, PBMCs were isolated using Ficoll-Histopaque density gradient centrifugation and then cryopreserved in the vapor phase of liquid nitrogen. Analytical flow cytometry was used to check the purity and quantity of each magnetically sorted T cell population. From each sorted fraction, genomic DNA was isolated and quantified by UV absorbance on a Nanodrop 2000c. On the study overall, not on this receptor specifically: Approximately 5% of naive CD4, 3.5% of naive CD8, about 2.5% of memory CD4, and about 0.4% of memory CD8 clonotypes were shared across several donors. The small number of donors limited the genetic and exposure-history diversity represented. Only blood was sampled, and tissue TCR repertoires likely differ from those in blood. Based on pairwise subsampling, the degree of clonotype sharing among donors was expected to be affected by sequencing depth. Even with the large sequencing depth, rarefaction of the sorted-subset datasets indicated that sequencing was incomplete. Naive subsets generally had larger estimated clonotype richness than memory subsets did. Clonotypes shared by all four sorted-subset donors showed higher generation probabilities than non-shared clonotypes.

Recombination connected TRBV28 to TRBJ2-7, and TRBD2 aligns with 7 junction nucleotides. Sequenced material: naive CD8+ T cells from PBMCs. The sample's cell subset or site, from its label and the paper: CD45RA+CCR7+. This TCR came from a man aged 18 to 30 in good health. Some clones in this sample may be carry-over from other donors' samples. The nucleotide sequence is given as TGTGCCAGCAGCGTCGGACTAGATCGGGAGCAGTACTTC. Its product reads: CASSVGLDREQYF.